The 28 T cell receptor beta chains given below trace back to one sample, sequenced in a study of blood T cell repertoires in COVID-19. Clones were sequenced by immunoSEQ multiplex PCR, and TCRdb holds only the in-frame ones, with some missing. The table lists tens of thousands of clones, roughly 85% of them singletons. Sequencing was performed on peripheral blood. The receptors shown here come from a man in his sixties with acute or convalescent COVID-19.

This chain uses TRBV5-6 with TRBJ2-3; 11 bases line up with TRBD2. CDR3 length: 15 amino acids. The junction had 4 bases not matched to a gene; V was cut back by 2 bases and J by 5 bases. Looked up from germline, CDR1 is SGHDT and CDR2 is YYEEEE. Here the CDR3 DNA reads TGTGCCAGCAGCTTAGGACTAGCGGGCGGAGATACGCAGTATTTT. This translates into CASSLGLAGGDTQYF.

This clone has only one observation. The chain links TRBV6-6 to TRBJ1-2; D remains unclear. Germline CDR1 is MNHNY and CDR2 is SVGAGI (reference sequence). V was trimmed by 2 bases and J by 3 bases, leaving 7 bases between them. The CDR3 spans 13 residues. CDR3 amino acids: CASSYTPDYGYTF. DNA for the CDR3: TGTGCCAGCAGTTACACTCCTGACTATGGCTACACCTTC.

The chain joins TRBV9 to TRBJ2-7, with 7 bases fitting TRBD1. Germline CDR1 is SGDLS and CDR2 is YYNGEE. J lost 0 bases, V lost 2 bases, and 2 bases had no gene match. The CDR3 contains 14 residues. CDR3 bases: TGTGCCAGCAGCGTTGGGACAGACTCCTACGAGCAGTACTTC. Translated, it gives CASSVGTDSYEQYF.

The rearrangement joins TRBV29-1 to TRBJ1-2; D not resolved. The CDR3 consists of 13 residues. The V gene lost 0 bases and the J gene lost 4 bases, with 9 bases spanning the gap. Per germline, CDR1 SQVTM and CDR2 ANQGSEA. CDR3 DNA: TGCAGCGTTGAAGAGAGGGCAGGCTATGGCTACACCTTC. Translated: CSVEERAGYGYTF.

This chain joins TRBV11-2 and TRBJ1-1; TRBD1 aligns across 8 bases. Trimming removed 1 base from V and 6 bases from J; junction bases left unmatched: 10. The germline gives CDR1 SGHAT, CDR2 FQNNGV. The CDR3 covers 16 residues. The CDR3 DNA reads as TGTGCCAGCAGCTTAGGGGCCACAGGGGGATTTTCTGAAGCTTTCTTT. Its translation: CASSLGATGGFSEAFF.

The CDR3 nucleotides read TGCGCCAGCAGCTTGGAATCCCCCCTTATTTCCTACGAGCAGTACTTC. Its protein is CASSLESPLISYEQYF. This sequence joins TRBV5-1 and TRBJ2-7; no clear D. The CDR3 is made up of 16 amino acids. Germline V CDR1 and CDR2: SGHRS, YFSETQ. Deletions cut 0 bases from V and 1 base from J, with 14 bases between.

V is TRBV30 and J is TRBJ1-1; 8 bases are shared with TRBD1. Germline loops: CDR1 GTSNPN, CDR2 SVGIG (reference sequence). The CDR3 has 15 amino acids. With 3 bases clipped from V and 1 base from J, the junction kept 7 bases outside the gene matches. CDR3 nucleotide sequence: TGTGCCTGGAGCCACCTGGGACAGGCGAACACTGAAGCTTTCTTT. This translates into CAWSHLGQANTEAFF.

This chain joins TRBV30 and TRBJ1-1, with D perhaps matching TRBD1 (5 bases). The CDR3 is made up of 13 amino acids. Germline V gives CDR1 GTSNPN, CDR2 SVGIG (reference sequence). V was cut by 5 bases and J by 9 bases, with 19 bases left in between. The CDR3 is CAWQIQGGYQAFF. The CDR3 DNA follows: TGTGCCTGGCAGATCCAGGGAGGGTACCAAGCTTTCTTT. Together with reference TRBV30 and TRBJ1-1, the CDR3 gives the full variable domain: SQTIHQWPATLVQPVGSPLSLECTVEGTSNPNLYWYRQAAGRGLQLLFYSVGIGQISSEVPQNLSASRPQDRQFILSSKKLLLSDSGFYLCAWQIQGGYQAFFGQGTRLTVV.

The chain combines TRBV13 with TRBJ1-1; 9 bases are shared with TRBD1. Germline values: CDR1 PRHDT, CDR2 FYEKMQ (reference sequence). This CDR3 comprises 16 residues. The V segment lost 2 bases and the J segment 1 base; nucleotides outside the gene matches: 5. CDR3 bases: TGTGCCAGCAGCTTAAGGACAGGGGAGCGGAACACTGAAGCTTTCTTT. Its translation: CASSLRTGERNTEAFF.

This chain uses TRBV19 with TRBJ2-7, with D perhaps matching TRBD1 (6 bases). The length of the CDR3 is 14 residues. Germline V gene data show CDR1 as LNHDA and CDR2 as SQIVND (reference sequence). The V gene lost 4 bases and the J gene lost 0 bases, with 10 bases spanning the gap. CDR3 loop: CASSTRDTSYEQYF. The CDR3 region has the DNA TGTGCCAGTAGTACACGGGACACCTCCTACGAGCAGTACTTC.

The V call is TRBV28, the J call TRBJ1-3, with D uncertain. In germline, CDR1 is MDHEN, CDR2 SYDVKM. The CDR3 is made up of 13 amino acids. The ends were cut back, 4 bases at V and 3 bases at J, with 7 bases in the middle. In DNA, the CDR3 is TGTGCCAGCAGTTCCTATGGTGGAAACACCATATATTTT. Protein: CASSSYGGNTIYF.

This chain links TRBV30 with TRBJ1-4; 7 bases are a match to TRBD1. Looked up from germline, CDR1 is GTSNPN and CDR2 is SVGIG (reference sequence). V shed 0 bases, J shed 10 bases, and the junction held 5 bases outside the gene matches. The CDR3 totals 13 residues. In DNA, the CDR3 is TGTGCCTGGAGTGTGGTCAGGGGGAGAAAACTGTTTTTT. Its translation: CAWSVVRGRKLFF.

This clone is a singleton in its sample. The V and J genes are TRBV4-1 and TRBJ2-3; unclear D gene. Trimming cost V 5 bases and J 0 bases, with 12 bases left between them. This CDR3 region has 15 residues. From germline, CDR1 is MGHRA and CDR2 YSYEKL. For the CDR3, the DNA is TGCGCCAGCAGCGAAGGGCTAGTGAGCACAGATACGCAGTATTTT. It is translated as CASSEGLVSTDTQYF.

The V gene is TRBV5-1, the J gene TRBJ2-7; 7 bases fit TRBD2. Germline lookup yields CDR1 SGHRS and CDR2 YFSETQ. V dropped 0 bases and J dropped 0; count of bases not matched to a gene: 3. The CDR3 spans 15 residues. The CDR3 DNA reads TGCGCCAGCAGCTTGGGCGGGGGAAGCTCCTACGAGCAGTACTTC. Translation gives CASSLGGGSSYEQYF.

CDR3 sequence reads: CASSLRRGIQETQYF. The CDR3 nucleotides read TGTGCCAGCAGCCTTAGGCGGGGGATCCAAGAGACCCAGTACTTC. This chain joins TRBV14 and TRBJ2-5; 7 positions agree with TRBD2. Per germline, CDR1 SGHDN and CDR2 FVKESK. The junction had 6 bases not matched to a gene; V was cut back by 4 bases and J by 1 base. The CDR3 length is 15 residues. The full variable domain, in which reference TRBV14 and TRBJ2-5 provide the parts outside the CDR3, is EAGVTQFPSHSVIEKGQTVTLRCDPISGHDNLYWYRRVMGKEIKFLLHFVKESKQDESGMPNNRFLAERTGGTYSTLKVQPAELEDSGVYFCASSLRRGIQETQYFGPGTRLLVL.

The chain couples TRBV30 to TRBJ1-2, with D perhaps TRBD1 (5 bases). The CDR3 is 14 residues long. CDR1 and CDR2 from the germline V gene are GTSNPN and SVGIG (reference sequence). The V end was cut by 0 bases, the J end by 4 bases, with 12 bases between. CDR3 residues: CAWSVPQGPYGYTF. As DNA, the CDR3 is TGTGCCTGGAGTGTACCTCAGGGTCCCTATGGCTACACCTTC.

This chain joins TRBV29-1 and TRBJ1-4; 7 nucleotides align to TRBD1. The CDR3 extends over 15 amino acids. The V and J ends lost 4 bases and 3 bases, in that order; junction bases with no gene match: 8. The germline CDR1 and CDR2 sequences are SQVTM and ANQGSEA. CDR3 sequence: CSVGAGGTANEKLFF. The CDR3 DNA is TGCAGCGTTGGGGCCGGCGGGACAGCTAATGAAAAACTGTTTTTT.

DNA of the CDR3: TGTGCCAGCAGCTTATTTAGCGGGGTCGACACCGGGGAGCTGTTTTTT. Protein product: CASSLFSGVDTGELFF. The chain employs TRBV7-7 and TRBJ2-2; 8 bases map to TRBD2. The V segment lost 2 bases and the J segment 3 bases; nucleotides outside the gene matches: 5. From germline, CDR1 is SSHAT and CDR2 FNYEAQ (reference sequence). The length of the CDR3 is 16 residues.

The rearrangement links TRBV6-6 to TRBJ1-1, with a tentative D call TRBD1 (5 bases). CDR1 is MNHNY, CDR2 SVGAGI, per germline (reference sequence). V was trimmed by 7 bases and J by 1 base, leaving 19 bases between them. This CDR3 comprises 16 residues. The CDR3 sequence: CASTQPRGLGNTEAFF. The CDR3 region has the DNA TGTGCCAGCACCCAGCCTCGGGGACTGGGGAACACTGAAGCTTTCTTT.

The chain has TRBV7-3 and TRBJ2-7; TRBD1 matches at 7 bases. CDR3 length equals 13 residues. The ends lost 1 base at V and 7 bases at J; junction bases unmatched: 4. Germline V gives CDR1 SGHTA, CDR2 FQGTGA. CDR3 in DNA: TGTGCCAGCAGCTTAATCGGGACAGAAGAGCAGTACTTC. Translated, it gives CASSLIGTEEQYF.

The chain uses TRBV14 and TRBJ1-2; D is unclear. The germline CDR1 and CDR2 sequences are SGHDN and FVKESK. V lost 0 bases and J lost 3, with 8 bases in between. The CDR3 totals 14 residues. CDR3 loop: CASSQEGLYYGYTF. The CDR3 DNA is TGTGCCAGCAGCCAAGAAGGACTGTACTATGGCTACACCTTC.

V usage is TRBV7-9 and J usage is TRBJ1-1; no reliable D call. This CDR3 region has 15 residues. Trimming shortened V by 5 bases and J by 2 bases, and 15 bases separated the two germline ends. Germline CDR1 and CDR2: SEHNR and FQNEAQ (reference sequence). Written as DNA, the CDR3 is TGTGCCAGCAGCCTCGGGGTTGGGATAAACACTGAAGCTTTCTTT. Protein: CASSLGVGINTEAFF.

Written as DNA, the CDR3 is TGTGCCAGCTCACCCCCCTCGGCAGGTCCTAATGAGCAGTTCTTC. This gives the protein CASSPPSAGPNEQFF. The chain recombines TRBV18 with TRBJ2-1, with unresolved D. Germline V gene lookup returns CDR1 KGHSH and CDR2 LQKENI. Trimming removed 3 bases at V and 7 bases at J, with 16 bases between. The CDR3 length is 15 residues.

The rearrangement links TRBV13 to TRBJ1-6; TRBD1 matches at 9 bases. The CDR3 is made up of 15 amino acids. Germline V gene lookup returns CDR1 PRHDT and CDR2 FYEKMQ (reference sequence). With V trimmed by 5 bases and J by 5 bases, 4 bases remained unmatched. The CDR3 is CASSPGDRDNSPLHF. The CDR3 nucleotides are TGTGCCAGCAGCCCCGGGGACAGGGATAATTCACCCCTCCACTTT.

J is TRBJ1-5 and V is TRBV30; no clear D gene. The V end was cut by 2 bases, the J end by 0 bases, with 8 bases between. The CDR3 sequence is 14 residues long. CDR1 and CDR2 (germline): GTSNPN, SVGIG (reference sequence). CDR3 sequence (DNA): TGTGCCTGGAGTTTCGGGTATAGCAATCAGCCCCAGCATTTT. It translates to CAWSFGYSNQPQHF.

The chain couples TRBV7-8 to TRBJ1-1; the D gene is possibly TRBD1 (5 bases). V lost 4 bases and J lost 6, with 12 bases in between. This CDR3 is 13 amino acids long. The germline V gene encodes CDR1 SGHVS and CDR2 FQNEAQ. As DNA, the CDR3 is TGTGCCAGCAGCTCGCCACCGGGGGCTGAAGCTTTCTTT. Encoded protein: CASSSPPGAEAFF.

CDR3 amino acids: CASSVRRGGSGEQFF. The CDR3 coding sequence is TGTGCCAGCAGCGTAAGGCGGGGGGGCTCCGGTGAGCAGTTCTTC. The chain joins TRBV9 to TRBJ2-1; 9 nucleotides align to TRBD2. The V and J ends lost 1 base and 9 bases, in that order; junction bases with no gene match: 8. Germline V gene data show CDR1 as SGDLS and CDR2 as YYNGEE. The CDR3 spans 15 residues.

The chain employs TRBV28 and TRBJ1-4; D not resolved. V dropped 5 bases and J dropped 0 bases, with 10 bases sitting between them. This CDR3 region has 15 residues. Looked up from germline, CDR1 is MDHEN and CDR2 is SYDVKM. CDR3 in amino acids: CASSLAGTTNEKLFF. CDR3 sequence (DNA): TGTGCCAGCAGTCTAGCGGGGACAACTAATGAAAAACTGTTTTTT. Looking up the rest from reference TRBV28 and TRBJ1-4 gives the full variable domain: DVKVTQSSRYLVKRTGEKVFLECVQDMDHENMFWYRQDPGLGLRLIYFSYDVKMKEKGDIPEGYSVSREKKERFSLILESASTNQTSMYLCASSLAGTTNEKLFFGSGTQLSVL.